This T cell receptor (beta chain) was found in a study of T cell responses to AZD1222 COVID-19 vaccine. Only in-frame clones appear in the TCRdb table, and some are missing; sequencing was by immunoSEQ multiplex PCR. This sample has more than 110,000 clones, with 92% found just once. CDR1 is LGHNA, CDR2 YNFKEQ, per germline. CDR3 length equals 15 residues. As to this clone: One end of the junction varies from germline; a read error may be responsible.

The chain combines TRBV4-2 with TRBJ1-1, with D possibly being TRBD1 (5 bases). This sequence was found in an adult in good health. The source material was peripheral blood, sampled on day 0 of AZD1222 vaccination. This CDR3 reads CASTQMTEMNTEAFF. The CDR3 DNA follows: TGTGCCAGCACCCAAATGACAGAAATGAACACTGAAGCTTTCTTT.